These T cell receptor beta chains were read from a single sample in a study of control samples from healthy donors and cancer patients. Assay used: immunoSEQ multiplex PCR; TCRdb lists only in-frame clones, some missing. The table has roughly 140,000 clones, around nine tenths seen once; the top ten hold around 4.9%. The specimen was blood. The receptors derive from a man between 25 and 39 years old in good health. Each CDR3 is given with its conserved first and last residue. D genes are given only for firm matches. Rows may omit the clone size; those that give it use once, few, many or a size class.

d_call clone_size j_call v_call cdr3_length cdr3_nt cdr3_aa
. . TRBJ2-1 TRBV30 14 TGTGCCTGGAGTAGCGGGCCGGGAGCCCCTGAGCAGTTCTTC CAWSSGPGAPEQFF
TRBD1 . TRBJ1-3 TRBV5-1 17 TGCGCCAGCAGCTTGACAGGGGGGACTATCTCTGGAAACACCATATATTTT CASSLTGGTISGNTIYF
. once TRBJ1-1 TRBV6-5 16 TGTGCCAGCAGTTACTCAGCCGACAGAATGAACACTGAAGCTTTCTTT CASSYSADRMNTEAFF
. . TRBJ2-1 TRBV30 13 TGTGCCTGGACGAAGACAAACTACAATGAGCAGTTCTTC CAWTKTNYNEQFF
. . TRBJ2-2 TRBV24-1 11 TGTGCCACCAGTGTGACCGGGGAGCTGTTTTTT CATSVTGELFF
. . TRBJ1-6 TRBV6-5 15 TGTGCCAGCAGTTACCGGAGCTCCTATAATTCACCCCTCCACTTT CASSYRSSYNSPLHF
TRBD1 . TRBJ1-1 TRBV5-1 15 TGCGCCAGCAGCTTACGACAGGGGGAAATCCCTGAAGCTTTCTTT CASSLRQGEIPEAFF
TRBD1 . TRBJ2-7 TRBV2 14 TGTGCCAGCAGTGGAGGACAGGGTATGTACGAGCAGTACTTC CASSGGQGMYEQYF
TRBD1 . TRBJ1-1 TRBV9 15 TGTGCCAGCAGCCCCGGGACAGGGGAAGCTCGTTTGACTTTCTTT CASSPGTGEARLTFF
. . TRBJ1-5 TRBV2 14 TGTGCCAGCAGTGAAGACAGTCCCGCCGGGCCCCAGCATTTT CASSEDSPAGPQHF
TRBD1 . TRBJ2-2 TRBV5-5 15 TGTGCCAGCAGCCTGACAGGGGGCACAACCGGGGAGCTGTTTTTT CASSLTGGTTGELFF
. . TRBJ2-7 TRBV12-3/TRBV12-4 11 TGTGCCAGCAGAGGGGGAGACGAGCAGTACTTC CASRGGDEQYF
TRBD1 . TRBJ2-2 TRBV24-1 16 TGTGCCACCAGTGAAACGGGACAGCCGGTCACCGGGGAGCTGTTTTTT CATSETGQPVTGELFF
. . TRBJ2-1 TRBV11-2 14 TGTGCCAGCAGCGTCACTTCTAGCGCTGGAGAGCAGTTCTTC CASSVTSSAGEQFF
. . TRBJ1-2 TRBV30 12 TGTGCCTGGGGAGGGGGAAACTATGGCTACACCTTC CAWGGGNYGYTF
TRBD2 . TRBJ2-5 TRBV29-1 12 TGCAGCGTTTGGGCGGGGGGAGAGACCCAGTACTTC CSVWAGGETQYF
TRBD1 . TRBJ2-1 TRBV7-9 15 TGTGCCAGCAGCTTAATGGGACAGGGGTTGGATGAGCAGTTCTTC CASSLMGQGLDEQFF
. . TRBJ1-1 TRBV7-3 14 TGTGCCAGCAGCTTCTCAGGGGAGAACACTGAAGCTTTCTTT CASSFSGENTEAFF
TRBD2 . TRBJ2-7 TRBV19 18 TGTGCCAGTGCCCCCGGACTAGCGGGGGGCCCCTTCTCCTACGAGCAGTACTTC CASAPGLAGGPFSYEQYF
TRBD1 . TRBJ1-1 TRBV5-6 15 TGTGCCAGCAGCGCTGAACAGGGGGAGGACACTGAAGCTTTCTTT CASSAEQGEDTEAFF
. . TRBJ2-7 TRBV6-1 17 TGTGCCAGCAGTGAAGTGGGTGACAGCCGATACCCCTACGAGCAGTACTTC CASSEVGDSRYPYEQYF
. . TRBJ1-6 TRBV16 15 TGTGCCAGCAGCCGCCGACAGTCCTATAATTCACCCCTCCACTTT CASSRRQSYNSPLHF
. . TRBJ1-2 TRBV30 13 TGTGCCTGGGGTGTCGGGCATTCGAGTGGCTACACCTTC CAWGVGHSSGYTF
. . TRBJ1-3 TRBV5-1 13 TGCGCCAGCAGCCAGGCAGGGGAAAACACCATATATTTT CASSQAGENTIYF
. . TRBJ1-2 TRBV18 14 TGTGCCAGCTCACTGGACGGACCTAACTATGGCTACACCTTC CASSLDGPNYGYTF
TRBD2 . TRBJ2-1 TRBV6-5 14 TGTGCCAGCAGTCGACTAGCGGGGCCGTATGAGCAGTTCTTC CASSRLAGPYEQFF
TRBD1 . TRBJ1-4 TRBV4-3 16 TGCGCCAGCAGCCAAGATGAGGCAGGGGGCCGTGAAAAACTGTTTTTT CASSQDEAGGREKLFF
TRBD2 . TRBJ2-2 TRBV28 17 TGTGCCAGCAATCCCAGCGGGAGGCGGAGAAACACCGGGGAGCTGTTTTTT CASNPSGRRRNTGELFF
TRBD2 . TRBJ2-7 TRBV7-2 14 TGTGCCAGCAGTTTAGCGGGAGGGCCGTGGGAGCAGTACTTC CASSLAGGPWEQYF
. . TRBJ1-6 TRBV4-2 12 TGTGCCAGCAGCCGGGCACCCTCACCCCTCCACTTT CASSRAPSPLHF
TRBD2 . TRBJ2-1 TRBV9 15 TGTGCCAGCAGCGGAGGCCCGGGAGGGTACAATGAGCAGTTCTTC CASSGGPGGYNEQFF